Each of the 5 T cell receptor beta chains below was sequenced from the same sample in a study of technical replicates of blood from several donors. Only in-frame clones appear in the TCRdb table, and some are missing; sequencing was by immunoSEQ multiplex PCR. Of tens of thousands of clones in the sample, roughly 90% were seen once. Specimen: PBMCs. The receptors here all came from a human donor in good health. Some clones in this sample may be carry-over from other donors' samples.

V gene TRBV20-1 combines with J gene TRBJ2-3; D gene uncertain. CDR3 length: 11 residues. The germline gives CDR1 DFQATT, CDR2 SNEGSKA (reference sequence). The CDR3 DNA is TGCAGGGTGGCTGGCACAGATACGCAGTATTTT. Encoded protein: CRVAGTDTQYF.

CDR3 loop: CASSVRGAANEKLFF. CDR3 in DNA: TGCGCCAGCAGCGTCAGGGGTGCCGCTAATGAAAAACTGTTTTTT. The chain employs TRBV5-1 and TRBJ1-4; TRBD1 is a possible D gene (6 bases). The germline gives CDR1 SGHRS, CDR2 YFSETQ. The CDR3 loop spans 15 amino acids. Trimming removed 4 bases at V and 3 bases at J, with 13 bases between. Full variable domain (remainder filled in from reference TRBV5-1 and TRBJ1-4): KAGVTQTPRYLIKTRGQQVTLSCSPISGHRSVSWYQQTPGQGLQFLFEYFSETQRNKGNFPGRFSGRQFSNSRSEMNVSTLELGDSALYLCASSVRGAANEKLFFGSGTQLSVL.

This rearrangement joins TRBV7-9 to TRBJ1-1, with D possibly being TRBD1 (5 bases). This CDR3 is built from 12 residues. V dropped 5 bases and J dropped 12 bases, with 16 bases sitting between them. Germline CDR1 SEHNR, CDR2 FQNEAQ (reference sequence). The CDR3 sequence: CASSIEGEGPFF. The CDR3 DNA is TGTGCCAGCAGCATTGAAGGGGAGGGGCCTTTCTTT. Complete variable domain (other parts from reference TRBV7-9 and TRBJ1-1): DTGVSQNPRHKITKRGQNVTFRCDPISEHNRLYWYRQTLGQGPEFLTYFQNEAQLEKSRLLSDRFSAERPKGSFSTLEIQRTEQGDSAMYLCASSIEGEGPFFGQGTRLTVV.

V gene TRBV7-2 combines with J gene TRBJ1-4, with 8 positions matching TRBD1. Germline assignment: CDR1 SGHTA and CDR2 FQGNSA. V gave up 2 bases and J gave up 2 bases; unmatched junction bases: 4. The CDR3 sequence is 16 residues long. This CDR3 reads CASSLQGAGTNEKLFF. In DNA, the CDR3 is TGTGCCAGCAGCTTACAGGGGGCAGGGACTAATGAAAAACTGTTTTTT. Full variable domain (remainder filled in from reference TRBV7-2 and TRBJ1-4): GAGVSQSPSNKVTEKGKDVELRCDPISGHTALYWYRQSLGQGLEFLIYFQGNSAPDKSGLPSDRFSAERTGGSVSTLTIQRTQQEDSAVYLCASSLQGAGTNEKLFFGSGTQLSVL.

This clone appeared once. The CDR3 reads CASSQDSRQTKYNEQFF. In DNA form, the CDR3 reads TGCGCCAGCAGCCAAGACTCGCGCCAGACTAAATACAATGAGCAGTTCTTC. The chain is built from TRBV4-3 and TRBJ2-1, with D perhaps TRBD2 (5 bases). Germline values: CDR1 LGHNA, CDR2 YSLEER. The CDR3 is made up of 17 amino acids. V was pared by 0 bases and J by 4 bases, with 16 bases between.